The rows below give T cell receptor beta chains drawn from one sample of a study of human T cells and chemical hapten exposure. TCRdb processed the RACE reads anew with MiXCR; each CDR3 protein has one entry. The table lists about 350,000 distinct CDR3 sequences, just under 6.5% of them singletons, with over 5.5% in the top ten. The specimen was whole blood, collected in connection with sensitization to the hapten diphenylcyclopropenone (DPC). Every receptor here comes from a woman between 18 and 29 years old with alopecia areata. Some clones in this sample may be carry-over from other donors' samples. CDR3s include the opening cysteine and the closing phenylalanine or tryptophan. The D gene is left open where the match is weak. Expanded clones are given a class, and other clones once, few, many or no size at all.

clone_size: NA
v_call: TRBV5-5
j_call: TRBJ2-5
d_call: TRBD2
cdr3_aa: CASSLTSGAHQETQYF

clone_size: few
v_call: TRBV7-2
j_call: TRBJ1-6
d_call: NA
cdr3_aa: CASSFGGTYNSPLHF

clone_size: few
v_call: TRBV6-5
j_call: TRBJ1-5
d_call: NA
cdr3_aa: CASRPTTGASNQPQHF

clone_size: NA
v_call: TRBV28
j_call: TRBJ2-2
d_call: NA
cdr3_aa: CASSFGDWGNTGELFF

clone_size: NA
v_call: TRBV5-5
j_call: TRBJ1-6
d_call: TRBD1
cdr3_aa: CASSGQENSSLHF

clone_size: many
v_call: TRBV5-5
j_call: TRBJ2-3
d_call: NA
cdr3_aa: CASSLDGNSDTQYF

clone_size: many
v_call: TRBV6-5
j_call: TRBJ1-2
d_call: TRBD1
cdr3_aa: CASRRPLTGHYGYTF

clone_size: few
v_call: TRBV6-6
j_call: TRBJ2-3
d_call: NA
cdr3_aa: CASSYAGARTDTQYF

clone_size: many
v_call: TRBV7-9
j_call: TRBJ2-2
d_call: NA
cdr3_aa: CASSSGGRGGELFF

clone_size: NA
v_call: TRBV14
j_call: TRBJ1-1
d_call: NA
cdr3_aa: CASSPNLGANTEAFF

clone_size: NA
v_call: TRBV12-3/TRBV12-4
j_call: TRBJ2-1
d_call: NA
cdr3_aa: CASSLVKGISYNEQFF

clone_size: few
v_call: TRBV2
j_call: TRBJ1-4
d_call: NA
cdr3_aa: CASKPLPREGEKLFF

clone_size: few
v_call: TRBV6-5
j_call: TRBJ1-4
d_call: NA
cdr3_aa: CASSYSDSRGKLFF

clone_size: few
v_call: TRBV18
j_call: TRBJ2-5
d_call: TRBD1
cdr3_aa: CASSPPDRVEETQYF

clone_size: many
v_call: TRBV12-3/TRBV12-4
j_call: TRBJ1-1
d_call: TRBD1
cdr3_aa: CASSLGQGNTEAFF

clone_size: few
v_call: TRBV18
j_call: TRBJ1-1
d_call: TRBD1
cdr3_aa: CASSEGQGGLGTEAFF

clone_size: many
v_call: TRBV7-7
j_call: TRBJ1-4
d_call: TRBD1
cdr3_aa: CASSLGTGNEKLFF

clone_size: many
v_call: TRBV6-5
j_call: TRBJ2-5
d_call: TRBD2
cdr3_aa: CASSYSGTSGQETQYF

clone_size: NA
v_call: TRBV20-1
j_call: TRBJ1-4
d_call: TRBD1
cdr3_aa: CSAPGQGGEKLFF

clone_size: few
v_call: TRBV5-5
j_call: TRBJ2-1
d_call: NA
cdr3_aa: CASSRGQDLNEQFF

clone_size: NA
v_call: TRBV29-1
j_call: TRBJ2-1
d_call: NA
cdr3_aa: CSVESDTVDEQFF

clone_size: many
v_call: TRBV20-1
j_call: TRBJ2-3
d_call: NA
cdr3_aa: CSAFGTETDTQYF

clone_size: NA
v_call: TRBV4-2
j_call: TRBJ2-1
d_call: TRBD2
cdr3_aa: CASSRSGEGYNEQFF

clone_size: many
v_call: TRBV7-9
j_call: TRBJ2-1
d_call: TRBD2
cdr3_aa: CASSPRAGVVNEQFF

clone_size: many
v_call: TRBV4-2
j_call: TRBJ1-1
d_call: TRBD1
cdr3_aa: CASSHGGQVNTEAFF

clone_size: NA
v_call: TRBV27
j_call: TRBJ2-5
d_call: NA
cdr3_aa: CASSLSPGRIETQYF

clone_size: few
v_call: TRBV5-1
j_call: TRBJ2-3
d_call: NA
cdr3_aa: CASSLEDPTDTQYF

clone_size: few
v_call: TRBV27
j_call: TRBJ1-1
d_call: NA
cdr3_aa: CASSFSGDSSEAFF

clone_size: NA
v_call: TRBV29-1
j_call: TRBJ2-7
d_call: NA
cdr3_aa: CSVEVLGTYEQYF

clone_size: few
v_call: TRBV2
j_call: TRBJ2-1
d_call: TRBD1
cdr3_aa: CASPSGQGADGNEQFF

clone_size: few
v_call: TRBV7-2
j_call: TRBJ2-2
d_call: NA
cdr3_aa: CASGAGFNTGELFF

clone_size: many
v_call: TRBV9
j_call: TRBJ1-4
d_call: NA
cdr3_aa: CASSVEGSGNNEKLFF

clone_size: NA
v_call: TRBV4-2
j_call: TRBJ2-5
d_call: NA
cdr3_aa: CASSQERGYRLGPEETQYF

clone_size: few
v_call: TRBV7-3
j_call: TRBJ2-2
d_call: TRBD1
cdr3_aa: CASSPGGTGNAGELFF

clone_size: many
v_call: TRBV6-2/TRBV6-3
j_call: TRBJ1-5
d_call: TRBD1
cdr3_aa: CASSDRYRGNQPQHF

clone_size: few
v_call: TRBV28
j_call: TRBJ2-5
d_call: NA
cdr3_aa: CASSFVSERQETQYF

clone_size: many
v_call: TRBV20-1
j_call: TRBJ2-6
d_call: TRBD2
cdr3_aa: CSARVASGDDSGANVLTF

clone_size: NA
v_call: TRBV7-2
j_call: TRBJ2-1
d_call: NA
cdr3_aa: CASSWGFDDEQFF

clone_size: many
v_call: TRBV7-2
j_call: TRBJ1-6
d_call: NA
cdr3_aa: CASSLFSGNSPLHF

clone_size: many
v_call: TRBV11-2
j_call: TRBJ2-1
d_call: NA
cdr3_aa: CASSSTAPGEQFF

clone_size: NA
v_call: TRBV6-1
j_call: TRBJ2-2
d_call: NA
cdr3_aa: CASRIGSNTGELFF

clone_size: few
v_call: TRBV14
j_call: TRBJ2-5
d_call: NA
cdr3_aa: CASSQSGGTQYF

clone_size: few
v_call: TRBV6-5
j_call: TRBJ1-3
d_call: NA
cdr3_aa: CASSLRVGNTIYF

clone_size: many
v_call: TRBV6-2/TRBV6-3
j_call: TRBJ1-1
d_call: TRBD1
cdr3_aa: CASSYSKDRGLNTEAFF

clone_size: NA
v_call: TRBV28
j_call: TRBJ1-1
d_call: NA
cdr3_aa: CASSPLSLQGEAFF

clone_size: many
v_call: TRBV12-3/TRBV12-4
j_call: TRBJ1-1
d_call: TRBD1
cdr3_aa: CASSFPEGANEAFF

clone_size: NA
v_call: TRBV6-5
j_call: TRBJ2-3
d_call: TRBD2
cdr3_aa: CASRAGGPRDTQYF

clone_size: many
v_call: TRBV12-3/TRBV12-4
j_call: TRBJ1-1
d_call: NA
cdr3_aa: CASSPQGRTEAFF

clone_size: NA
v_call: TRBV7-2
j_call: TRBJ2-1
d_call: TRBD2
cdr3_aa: CASSSPGGGEQFF

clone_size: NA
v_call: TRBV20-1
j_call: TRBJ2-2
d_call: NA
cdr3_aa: CSASSNRELFF

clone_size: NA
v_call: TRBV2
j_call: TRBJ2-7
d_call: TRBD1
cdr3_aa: CASSTRDRFYEQYF